What follows describes a single TCR beta chain. This entry belongs to a study of blood T cell repertoires in COVID-19. Whole-study context: The analysed material was cDNA or gDNA that came from T cells, B-cell-depleted T cells, or PBMCs.

Authors' processing steps: How many nucleated cells were present was estimated from reference gene primer amplification. The repertoire was sequenced with immunoSEQ multiplex PCR; TCRdb's copy has only in-frame clones and lacks some. V, J and clone size are taken as reported in that table, and D and trimming were inferred from the DNA itself. Counted here are about 250,000 clones, roughly 85% occurring once; the ten biggest clones make up approximately 6.6%. The study drew participants aged about 18 to 89 years from roughly 25 US areas. Donors were grouped by their self-reported clinical history. The sequence was obtained from a woman aged 45-65 years who had been exposed to COVID-19. Sequenced input: PBMCs or T cells enriched from blood (not recorded which).

The CDR3 nucleotides read TGCGCCAGCAGCTTGGGGGACAGGCTTTATGGCTACACCTTC. This gives the protein CASSLGDRLYGYTF. V gene TRBV5-1 combines with J gene TRBJ1-2; 8 bases agree with TRBD1. Germline V gene sequence: CDR1 SGHRS, CDR2 YFSETQ. V lost 0 bases and J lost 5; bases outside the gene matches: 3. The CDR3 is 14 amino acids. Variable domain in full (rest from reference TRBV5-1 and TRBJ1-2): KAGVTQTPRYLIKTRGQQVTLSCSPISGHRSVSWYQQTPGQGLQFLFEYFSETQRNKGNFPGRFSGRQFSNSRSEMNVSTLELGDSALYLCASSLGDRLYGYTFGSGTRLTVV.